This entry lists 27 T cell receptor beta chains sequenced from one sample in a study of monozygotic twins with inflammatory bowel disease. TCRdb reprocessed the 5' RACE reads and reports one entry per CDR3 protein, with no DNA. The sample table sets out about 300,000 distinct CDR3 sequences. The material sequenced was blood. These receptors came from a human donor with ulcerative colitis or Crohn's disease, or a healthy co-twin of an affected twin (not recorded which).

The chain's CDR3 is CASSLAASGGANRNEQFF. The chain recombines TRBV7-2 with TRBJ2-1; TCRdb proposes TRBD2, but this gene call is untestable without DNA. Germline values: CDR1 SGHTA, CDR2 FQGNSA. The CDR3 totals 18 residues. Supplemented by reference TRBV7-2 and TRBJ2-1, the full variable domain reads GAGVSQSPSNKVTEKGKDVELRCDPISGHTALYWYRQSLGQGLEFLIYFQGNSAPDKSGLPSDRFSAERTGGSVSTLTIQRTQQEDSAVYLCASSLAASGGANRNEQFFGPGTRLTVL.

J is TRBJ2-7 and V is TRBV19; TCRdb designates TRBD1, a call that cannot be tested without DNA. The CDR3 is 13 residues long. Germline V lookup: CDR1 LNHDA, CDR2 SQIVND (reference sequence). The CDR3 protein is CASSSPPGYEQYF.

The genes are TRBV29-1 and TRBJ1-5; TCRdb proposes TRBD1, but this gene call is untestable without DNA. The CDR3 consists of 13 residues. Germline V gene lookup returns CDR1 SQVTM and CDR2 ANQGSEA. CDR3 loop: CSVGQGFGQPQHF.

This sequence joins TRBV20-1 and TRBJ2-7; the TRBD1 assignment by TCRdb is unverifiable without DNA. Germline CDR1 DFQATT, CDR2 SNEGSKA (reference sequence). The CDR3 runs 14 residues. CDR3 amino acids: CSARRKTGTYEQYF.

The gene calls are TRBV20-1 and TRBJ2-3; the TCRdb D gene call, TRBD2, has no DNA to confirm it. Germline CDR1 DFQATT, CDR2 SNEGSKA (reference sequence). CDR3 length: 15 amino acids. The CDR3 protein is CSARSVGGLTDTQYF.

V gene TRBV2 combines with J gene TRBJ2-6. The CDR3 consists of 14 residues. Germline CDR1 and CDR2: SNHLY and FYNNEI. The CDR3 here is CASSQDTGANVLTF.

This chain connects TRBV5-1 to TRBJ2-2; TCRdb returns TRBD1, unconfirmable since there is no DNA. CDR3 size: 17 residues. Germline-derived CDR1 and CDR2 are SGHRS and YFSETQ. CDR3 residues: CASSLTEAGERTGELFF.

The chain has TRBV20-1 and TRBJ2-1; TCRdb picks TRBD2, but there is no DNA to check that call. The CDR3 runs to 14 residues. The V gene's germline CDR1 is DFQATT and CDR2 SNEGSKA (reference sequence). CDR3 residues: CSATSGRVSFEQFF.

The chain carries TRBV7-8 and TRBJ1-2; the D call from TCRdb, TRBD1, cannot be confirmed without DNA. Per germline, CDR1 SGHVS and CDR2 FQNEAQ. The CDR3 is 11 residues long. The CDR3 region is CASSLGAGYTF.

The gene calls are TRBV7-2 and TRBJ2-7; TCRdb lists TRBD1, though no DNA is available to test this call. This CDR3 comprises 14 residues. Germline CDR1 is SGHTA and CDR2 is FQGNSA. This CDR3 reads CASSPVSSGYEQYF.

This chain links TRBV7-2 with TRBJ2-6; TCRdb indicates TRBD1, and absent DNA this call remains unverified. Germline V gene sequence: CDR1 SGHTA, CDR2 FQGNSA. This CDR3 region has 16 residues. Here the CDR3 reads CASSRQQGAGANVLTF.

The V gene is TRBV12-3 or TRBV12-4, the J gene TRBJ1-1. This CDR3 spans 15 amino acids. The CDR3 reads CASSFVGNQNTEAFF.

V is TRBV6-1 and J is TRBJ2-7; TCRdb reports TRBD1, a call that lacks DNA to check it against. Germline V gene sequence: CDR1 MNHNS, CDR2 SASEGT. This CDR3 contains 14 residues. CDR3 residues: CASSQAGRAYEQYF.

The chain couples TRBV7-9 to TRBJ2-1; TCRdb indicates TRBD1, and absent DNA this call remains unverified. The germline V gene has CDR1 SEHNR and CDR2 FQNEAQ (reference sequence). This CDR3 is 17 amino acids long. CDR3: CASSTRTGGWSYNEQFF.

The CDR3 sequence is CASSLPPSFHEQFF. The rearrangement uses TRBV5-1 and TRBJ2-1; the D gene TCRdb calls, TRBD2, cannot be checked with no DNA. This CDR3 region has 14 residues. Germline V gene data show CDR1 as SGHRS and CDR2 as YFSETQ. The variable domain in full, completed from reference TRBV5-1 and TRBJ2-1, reads KAGVTQTPRYLIKTRGQQVTLSCSPISGHRSVSWYQQTPGQGLQFLFEYFSETQRNKGNFPGRFSGRQFSNSRSEMNVSTLELGDSALYLCASSLPPSFHEQFFGPGTRLTVL.

The chain's CDR3 is CASSPWAGDTEAFF. This chain uses TRBV18 with TRBJ1-1; the D call from TCRdb, TRBD1, cannot be confirmed without DNA. Germline CDR1 and CDR2: KGHSH and LQKENI. This CDR3 comprises 14 residues.

J is TRBJ2-3 and V is TRBV20-1. CDR1 is DFQATT and CDR2 is SNEGSKA in the germline V gene (reference sequence). The CDR3 runs to 15 residues. The CDR3 protein is CSARFFRVGTDTQYF.

The genes are TRBV7-8 and TRBJ2-7; the D call of TRBD2 rests on TCRdb alone, since no DNA is present to check it. Germline assignment: CDR1 SGHVS and CDR2 FQNEAQ. CDR3 length: 14 residues. The CDR3 loop is CASSTMRASYEQYF.

The J gene is TRBJ2-4, the V gene TRBV7-9; with no DNA, the TCRdb D assignment of TRBD2 cannot be verified. Germline CDR1 reads SEHNR; CDR2 reads FQNEAQ (reference sequence). The CDR3 is 15 amino acids. CDR3 residues: CASSLLAGPKNIQYF.

The CDR3 region is CSATQGAVRYEQYF. The gene calls are TRBV20-1 and TRBJ2-7; TCRdb outputs TRBD1, but without DNA this stays unchecked. The germline V gene encodes CDR1 DFQATT and CDR2 SNEGSKA (reference sequence). The CDR3 has 14 residues.

The chain couples TRBV18 to TRBJ2-5. Germline-derived CDR1 and CDR2 are KGHSH and LQKENI. The CDR3 has 12 residues. The CDR3 loop reads CASSGTSETQYF.

This rearrangement joins TRBV7-9 to TRBJ1-6; lacking DNA, the TRBD1 call made by TCRdb goes unchecked. Germline V gene data show CDR1 as SEHNR and CDR2 as FQNEAQ (reference sequence). The CDR3 has 15 amino acids. Here the CDR3 reads CASSWLDRDNSPLHF.

The chain recombines TRBV9 with TRBJ2-2. Looked up from germline, CDR1 is SGDLS and CDR2 is YYNGEE. There are 12 residues in the CDR3. CDR3 sequence reads: CASNMNTGELFF.

The rearrangement links TRBV18 to TRBJ2-1; TCRdb's assignment of TRBD2 cannot be checked, as there is no DNA. Looked up from germline, CDR1 is KGHSH and CDR2 is LQKENI. The CDR3 covers 15 residues. This chain's CDR3 is CASLFLADSYNEQFF. The variable domain in full, completed from reference TRBV18 and TRBJ2-1, reads NAGVMQNPRHLVRRRGQEARLRCSPMKGHSHVYWYRQLPEEGLKFMVYLQKENIIDESGMPKERFSAEFPKEGPSILRIQQVVRGDSAAYFCASLFLADSYNEQFFGPGTRLTVL.

The chain carries TRBV28 and TRBJ2-5. Germline V CDR1 and CDR2: MDHEN, SYDVKM. The CDR3 has 11 residues. CDR3 sequence: CASSLLETQYF.

The genes are TRBV6-5 and TRBJ1-1; lacking DNA, the TRBD1 call made by TCRdb goes unchecked. CDR3 length equals 15 residues. The germline gives CDR1 MNHEY, CDR2 SVGAGI. The chain's CDR3 is CASSLDGGLNTEAFF.

The chain carries TRBV6-5 and TRBJ2-1; TCRdb reports TRBD1, a call that lacks DNA to check it against. From germline, CDR1 is MNHEY and CDR2 SVGAGI. The CDR3 extends over 14 amino acids. CDR3 region: CASSYSMWGHEQFF.